This entry concerns a single T cell receptor beta chain. This entry belongs to a study of control samples from healthy donors and cancer patients. Trimming removed 0 bases from V and 4 bases from J; junction bases left unmatched: 5. Looked up from germline, CDR1 is LGHNA and CDR2 is YNFKEQ. This CDR3 contains 16 residues. The data were produced by immunoSEQ multiplex PCR, yet TCRdb's version contains in-frame clones alone and is incomplete. Of approximately 140,000 clones in the sample, roughly 89% were seen once. The sample comprised blood. This sequence joins TRBV4-2 and TRBJ2-3; 9 nucleotides align to TRBD2. The sequence was collected from a man aged 25-45 years in good health. Written as DNA, the CDR3 is TGTGCCAGCAGCCAAGACGCGGCGGGAGGGCCAGATACGCAGTATTTT. Residues: CASSQDAAGGPDTQYF.